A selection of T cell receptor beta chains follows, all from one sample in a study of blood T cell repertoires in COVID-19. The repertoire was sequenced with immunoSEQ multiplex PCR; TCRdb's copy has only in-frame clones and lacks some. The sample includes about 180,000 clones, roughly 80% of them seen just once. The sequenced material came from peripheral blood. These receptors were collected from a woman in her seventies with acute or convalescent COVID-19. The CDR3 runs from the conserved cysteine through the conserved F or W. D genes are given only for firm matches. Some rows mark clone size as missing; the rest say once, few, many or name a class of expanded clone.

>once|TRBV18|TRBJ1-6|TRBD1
TGTGCCAGCTCACGGGACAGAAATAATTCACCCCTCCACTTT
CASSRDRNNSPLHF
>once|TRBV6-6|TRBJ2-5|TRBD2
TGTGCCAGCAGTCTTCGACTAGCGGGGGCCGGGGGGGAGACCCAGTACTTC
CASSLRLAGAGGETQYF
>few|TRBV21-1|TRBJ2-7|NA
TGTGCCAGCAGCGAGGGGACAGGGGGAAGGTACGAGCAGTACTTC
CASSEGTGGRYEQYF
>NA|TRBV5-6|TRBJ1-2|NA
TGTGCCAGCAGCGCGAACAGGGTTTACTATGGCTACACCTTC
CASSANRVYYGYTF
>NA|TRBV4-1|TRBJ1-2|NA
TGCGCCAGCAGCCAAGGGGGACACCCCGACAGAACCAACTATGGCTACACCTTC
CASSQGGHPDRTNYGYTF
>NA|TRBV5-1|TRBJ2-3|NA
TGCGCCAGCAGCTTGGTCTTGTCCTCTTACACAGATACGCAGTATTTT
CASSLVLSSYTDTQYF
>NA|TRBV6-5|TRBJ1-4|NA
TGTGCCAGCAGCCGGACAGCTAATGAAAAACTGTTTTTT
CASSRTANEKLFF
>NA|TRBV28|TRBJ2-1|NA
TGTGCCAGCAGTTTAGGAACAGGCGATGAGCAGTTCTTC
CASSLGTGDEQFF
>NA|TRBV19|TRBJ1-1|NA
TGTGCCAGTAGTACACGCCGAGGGAGCGAAGCTTTCTTT
CASSTRRGSEAFF
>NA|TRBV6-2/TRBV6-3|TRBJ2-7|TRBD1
TGTGCCAGCAGTCCGGACAGGGGGCTTAGTAAGCAGTACTTC
CASSPDRGLSKQYF
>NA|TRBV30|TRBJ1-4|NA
TGTGCCTGGAATTTCGGGGCAACTAATGAAAAACTGTTTTTT
CAWNFGATNEKLFF
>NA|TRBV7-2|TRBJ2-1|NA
TGTGCCAGCAGCTTAGTGGGGCAGTCCAATGAGCAGTTCTTC
CASSLVGQSNEQFF